This T cell receptor beta chain was documented in a study of blood T cell repertoires in COVID-19. Study-wide context: There were acute and convalescent COVID-19 samples, and they came from the United States, Italy and Spain. Sources were T cells, B-cell-depleted T cells, or PBMCs; the material itself was cDNA or gDNA.

The V end was cut by 3 bases, the J end by 3 bases, with 9 bases between. This CDR3 has 12 residues. CDR1 SQVTM and CDR2 ANQGSEA come from the germline V gene. As originally analysed: Counts of nucleated cells, estimated from reference gene primer amplification, were obtained. Sequencing was performed with immunoSEQ multiplex PCR; in TCRdb, only in-frame clones are kept and a portion is missing. For V, J and clone size, that table is used; D and trimming come from the DNA. The sample lists under 500,000 clones; about 85% were seen once. Recruits, aged roughly 18 to 90 years, lived in around 24 US areas. This clone appeared a single time.

This clonotype was obtained from a woman between 18 and 29 years old with acute COVID-19. The sequencing sample was made of PBMCs or T cells enriched from blood (not recorded which). This chain links TRBV29-1 with TRBJ2-7, with a weak D call TRBD2 (7 bases). As DNA, the CDR3 is TGCAGCGTTGACGGGGGGCGCTACGAGCAGTACTTC. Translated, it gives CSVDGGRYEQYF.